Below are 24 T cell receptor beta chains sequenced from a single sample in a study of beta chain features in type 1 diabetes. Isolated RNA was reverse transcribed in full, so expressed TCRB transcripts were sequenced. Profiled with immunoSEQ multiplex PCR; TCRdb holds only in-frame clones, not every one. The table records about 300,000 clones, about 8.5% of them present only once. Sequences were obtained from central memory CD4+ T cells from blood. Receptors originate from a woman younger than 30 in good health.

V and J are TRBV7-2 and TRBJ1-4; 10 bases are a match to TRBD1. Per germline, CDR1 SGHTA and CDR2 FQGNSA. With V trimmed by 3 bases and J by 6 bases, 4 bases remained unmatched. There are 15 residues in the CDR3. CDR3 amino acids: CASSLQGQGDEKLFF. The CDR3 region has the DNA TGTGCCAGCAGCTTGCAAGGACAGGGGGATGAAAAACTGTTTTTT.

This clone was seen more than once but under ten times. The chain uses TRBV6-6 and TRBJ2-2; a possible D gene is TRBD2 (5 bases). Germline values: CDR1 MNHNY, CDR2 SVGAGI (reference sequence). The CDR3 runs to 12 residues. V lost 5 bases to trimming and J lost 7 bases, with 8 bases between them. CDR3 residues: CASSPGVGELFF. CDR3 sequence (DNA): TGTGCCAGCAGTCCCGGGGTCGGGGAGCTGTTTTTT.

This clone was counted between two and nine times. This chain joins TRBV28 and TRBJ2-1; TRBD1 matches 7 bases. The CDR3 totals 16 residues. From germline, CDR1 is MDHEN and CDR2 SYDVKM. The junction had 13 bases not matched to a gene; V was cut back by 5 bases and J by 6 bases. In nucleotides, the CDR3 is TGTGCCAGCAGTCCACCGACAGGGTTGGGTTCCAATGAGCAGTTCTTC. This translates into CASSPPTGLGSNEQFF.

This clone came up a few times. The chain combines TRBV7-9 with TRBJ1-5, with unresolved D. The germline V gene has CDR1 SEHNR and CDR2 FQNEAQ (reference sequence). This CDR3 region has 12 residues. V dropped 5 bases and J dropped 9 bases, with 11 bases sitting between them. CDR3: CASSHGEGPQHF. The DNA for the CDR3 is TGTGCCAGCAGCCATGGAGAGGGGCCCCAGCATTTT.

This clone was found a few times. The CDR3 spells CASSPPSGEEMETQYF. The CDR3 DNA follows: TGTGCCAGCAGCCCGCCTTCTGGGGAGGAAATGGAGACCCAGTACTTC. The chain uses TRBV5-4 and TRBJ2-5; tentative D call: TRBD2 (6 bases). The V and J ends lost 4 bases and 5 bases respectively, with 21 bases between them. This CDR3 comprises 16 residues. CDR1 and CDR2 from the germline V gene are SGHNT and YYREEE (reference sequence).

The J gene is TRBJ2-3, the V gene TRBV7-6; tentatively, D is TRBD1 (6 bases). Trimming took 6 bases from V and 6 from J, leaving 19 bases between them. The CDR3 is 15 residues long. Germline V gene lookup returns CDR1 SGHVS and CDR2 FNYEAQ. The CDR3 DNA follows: TGTGCCAGCAGTCTGACAGGTCCCCCGGCGGATACGCAGTATTTT. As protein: CASSLTGPPADTQYF.

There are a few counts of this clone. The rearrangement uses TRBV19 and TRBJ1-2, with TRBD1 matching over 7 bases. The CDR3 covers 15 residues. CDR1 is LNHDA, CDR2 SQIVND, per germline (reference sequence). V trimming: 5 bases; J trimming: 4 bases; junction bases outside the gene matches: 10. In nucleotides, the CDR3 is TGTGCCAGTAGTGGTCAGGACAGGAACGGCTATGGCTACACCTTC. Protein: CASSGQDRNGYGYTF. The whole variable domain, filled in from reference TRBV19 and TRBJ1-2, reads DGGITQSPKYLFRKEGQNVTLSCEQNLNHDAMYWYRQDPGQGLRLIYYSQIVNDFQKGDIAEGYSVSREKKESFPLTVTSAQKNPTAFYLCASSGQDRNGYGYTFGSGTRLTVV.

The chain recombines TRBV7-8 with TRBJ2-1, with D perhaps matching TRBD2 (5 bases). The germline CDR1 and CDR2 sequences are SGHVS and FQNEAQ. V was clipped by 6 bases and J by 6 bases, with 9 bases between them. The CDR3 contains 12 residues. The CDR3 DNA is TGTGCCAGCAGTCAAGCGGCCAATGAGCAGTTCTTC. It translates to CASSQAANEQFF.

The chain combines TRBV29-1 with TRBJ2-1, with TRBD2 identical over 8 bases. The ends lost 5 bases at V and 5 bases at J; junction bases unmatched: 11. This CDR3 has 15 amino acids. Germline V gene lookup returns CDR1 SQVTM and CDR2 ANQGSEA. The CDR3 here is CSVLRSGSRNNEQFF. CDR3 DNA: TGCAGCGTTTTGAGGAGCGGGAGTAGGAACAATGAGCAGTTCTTC.

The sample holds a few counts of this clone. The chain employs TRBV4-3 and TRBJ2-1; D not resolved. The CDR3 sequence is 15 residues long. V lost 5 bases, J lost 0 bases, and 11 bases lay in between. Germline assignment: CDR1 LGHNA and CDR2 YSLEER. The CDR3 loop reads CASSYTFSSYNEQFF. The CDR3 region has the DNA TGCGCCAGCAGCTACACGTTCAGCTCCTACAATGAGCAGTTCTTC.

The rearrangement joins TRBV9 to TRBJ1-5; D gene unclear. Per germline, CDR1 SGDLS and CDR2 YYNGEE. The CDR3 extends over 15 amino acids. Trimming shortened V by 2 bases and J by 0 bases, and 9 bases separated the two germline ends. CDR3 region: CASSVSPDSNQPQHF. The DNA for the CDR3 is TGTGCCAGCAGCGTGAGCCCGGATAGCAATCAGCCCCAGCATTTT.

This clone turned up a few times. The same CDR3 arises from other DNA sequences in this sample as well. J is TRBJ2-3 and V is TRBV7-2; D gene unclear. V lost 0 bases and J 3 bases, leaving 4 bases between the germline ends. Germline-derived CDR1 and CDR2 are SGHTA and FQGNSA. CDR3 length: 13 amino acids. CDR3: CASSLANTDTQYF. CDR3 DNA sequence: TGTGCCAGCAGCTTAGCTAATACAGATACGCAGTATTTT.

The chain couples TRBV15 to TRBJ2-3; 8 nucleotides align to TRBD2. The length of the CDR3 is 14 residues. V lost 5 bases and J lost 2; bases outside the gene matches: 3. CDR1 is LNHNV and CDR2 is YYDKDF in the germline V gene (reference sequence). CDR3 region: CATSPGGDTDTQYF. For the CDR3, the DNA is TGTGCCACCAGCCCCGGGGGGGACACAGATACGCAGTATTTT.

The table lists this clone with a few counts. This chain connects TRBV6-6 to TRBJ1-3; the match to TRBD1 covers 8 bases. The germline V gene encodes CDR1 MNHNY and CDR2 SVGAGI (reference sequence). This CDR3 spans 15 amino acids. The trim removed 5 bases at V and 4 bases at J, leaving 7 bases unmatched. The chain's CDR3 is CASSLTGTGGNTIYF. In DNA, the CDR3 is TGTGCCAGCAGTCTTACCGGGACAGGCGGAAACACCATATATTTT.

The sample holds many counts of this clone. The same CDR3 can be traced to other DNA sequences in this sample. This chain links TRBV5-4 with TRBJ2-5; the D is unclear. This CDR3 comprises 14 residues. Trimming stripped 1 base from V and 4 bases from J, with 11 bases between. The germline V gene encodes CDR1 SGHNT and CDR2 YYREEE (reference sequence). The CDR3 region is CASSLRAGGETQYF. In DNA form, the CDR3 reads TGTGCCAGCAGCTTGAGGGCAGGTGGAGAGACCCAGTACTTC.

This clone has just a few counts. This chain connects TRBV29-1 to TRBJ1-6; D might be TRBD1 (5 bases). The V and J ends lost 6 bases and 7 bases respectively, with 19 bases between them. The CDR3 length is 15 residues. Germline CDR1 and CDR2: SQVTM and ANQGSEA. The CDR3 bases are TGCAGCGTCCACCTGGGGGGATCCCCGAATTCACCCCTCCACTTT. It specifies CSVHLGGSPNSPLHF.

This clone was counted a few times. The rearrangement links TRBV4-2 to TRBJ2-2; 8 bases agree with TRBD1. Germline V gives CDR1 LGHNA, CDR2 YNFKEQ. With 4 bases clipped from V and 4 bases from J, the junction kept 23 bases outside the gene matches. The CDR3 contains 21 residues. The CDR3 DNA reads TGTGCCAGCAGCCCGGAACCTGAAAGGGACAGGACGGATCCGGGCACCGGGGAGCTGTTTTTT. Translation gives CASSPEPERDRTDPGTGELFF.

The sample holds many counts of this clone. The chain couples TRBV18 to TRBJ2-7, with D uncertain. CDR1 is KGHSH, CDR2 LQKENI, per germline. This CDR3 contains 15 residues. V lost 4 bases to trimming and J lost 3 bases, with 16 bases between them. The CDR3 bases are TGTGCCAGCTCACGGGCAGCCGCTCCGGGCTACGAGCAGTACTTC. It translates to CASSRAAAPGYEQYF.

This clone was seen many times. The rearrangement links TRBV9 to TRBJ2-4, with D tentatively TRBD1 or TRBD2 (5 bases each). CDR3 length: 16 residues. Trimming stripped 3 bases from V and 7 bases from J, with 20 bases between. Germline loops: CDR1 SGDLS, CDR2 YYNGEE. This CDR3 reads CASSGRGRFRENIQYF. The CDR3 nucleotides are TGTGCCAGCAGCGGGAGAGGAAGATTCAGGGAGAACATTCAGTACTTC.

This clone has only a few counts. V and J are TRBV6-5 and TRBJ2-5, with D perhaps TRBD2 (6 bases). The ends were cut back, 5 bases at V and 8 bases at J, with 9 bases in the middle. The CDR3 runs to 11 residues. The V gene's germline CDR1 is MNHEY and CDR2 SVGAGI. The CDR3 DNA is TGTGCCAGCAGTCGGGGGTATACCCAGTACTTC. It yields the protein CASSRGYTQYF.

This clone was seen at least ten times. DNA for the CDR3: TGTGCAGCTAGCCCCAGCAGCCAGTCCTACAATGAGCAGTTCTTC. Translating gives CAASPSSQSYNEQFF. The rearrangement joins TRBV19 to TRBJ2-1; D may be TRBD2 (5 bases). This CDR3 has 15 amino acids. CDR1 is LNHDA, CDR2 SQIVND, per germline (reference sequence).

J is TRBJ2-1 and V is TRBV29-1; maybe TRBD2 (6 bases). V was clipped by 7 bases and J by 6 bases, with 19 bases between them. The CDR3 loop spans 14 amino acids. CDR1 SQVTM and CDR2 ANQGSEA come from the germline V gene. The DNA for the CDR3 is TGCAGCGGTGTTGGCGGGACGGGCGCCAATGAGCAGTTCTTC. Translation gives CSGVGGTGANEQFF.

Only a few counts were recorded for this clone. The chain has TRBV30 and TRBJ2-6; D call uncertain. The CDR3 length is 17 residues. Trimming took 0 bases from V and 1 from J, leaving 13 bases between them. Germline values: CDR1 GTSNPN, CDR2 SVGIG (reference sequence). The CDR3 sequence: CAWSVRKGISGANVLTF. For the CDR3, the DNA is TGTGCCTGGAGTGTAAGAAAAGGGATTTCTGGGGCCAACGTCCTGACTTTC.

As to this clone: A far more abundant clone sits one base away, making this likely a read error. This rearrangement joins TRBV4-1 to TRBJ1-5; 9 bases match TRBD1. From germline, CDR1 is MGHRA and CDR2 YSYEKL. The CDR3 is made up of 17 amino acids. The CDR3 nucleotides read TGCGCCCGCAGCCTCCGGGACAGGGATTATAGCAATCAGCCCCAGCATTTT. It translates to CARSLRDRDYSNQPQHF.